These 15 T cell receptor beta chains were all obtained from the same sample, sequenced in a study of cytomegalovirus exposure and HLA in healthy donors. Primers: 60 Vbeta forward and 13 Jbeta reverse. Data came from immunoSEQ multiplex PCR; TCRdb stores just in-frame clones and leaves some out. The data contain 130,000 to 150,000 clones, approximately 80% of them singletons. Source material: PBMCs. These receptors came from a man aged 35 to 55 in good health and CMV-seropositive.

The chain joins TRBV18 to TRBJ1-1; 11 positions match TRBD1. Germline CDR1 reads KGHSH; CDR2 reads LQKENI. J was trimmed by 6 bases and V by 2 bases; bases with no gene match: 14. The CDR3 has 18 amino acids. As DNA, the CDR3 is TGTGCCAGCTCACCAATGACTAGGACAGGGGGCGAGGGCGCTGAAGCTTTCTTT. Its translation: CASSPMTRTGGEGAEAFF.

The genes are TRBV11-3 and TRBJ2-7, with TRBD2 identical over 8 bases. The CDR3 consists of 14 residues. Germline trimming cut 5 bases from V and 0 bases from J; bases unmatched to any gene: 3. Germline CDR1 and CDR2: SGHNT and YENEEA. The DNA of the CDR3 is TGTGCCAGCAGCCGGGGGGGCAGCTCCTACGAGCAGTACTTC. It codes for CASSRGGSSYEQYF.

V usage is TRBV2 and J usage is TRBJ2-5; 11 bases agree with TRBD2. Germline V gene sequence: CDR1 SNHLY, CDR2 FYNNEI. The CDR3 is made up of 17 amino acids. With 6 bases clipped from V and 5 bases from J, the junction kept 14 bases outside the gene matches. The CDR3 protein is CASRGPGLAEGRETQYF. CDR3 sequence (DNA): TGTGCCAGCAGGGGACCGGGACTAGCGGAGGGGAGGGAGACCCAGTACTTC.

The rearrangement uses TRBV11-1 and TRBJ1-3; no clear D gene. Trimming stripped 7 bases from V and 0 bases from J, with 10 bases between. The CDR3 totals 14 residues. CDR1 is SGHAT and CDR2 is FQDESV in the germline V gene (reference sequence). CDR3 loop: CASKSSLSGNTIYF. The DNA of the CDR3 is TGTGCCAGCAAGTCAAGCCTCTCTGGAAACACCATATATTTT.

The CDR3 spells CAWSVGGEQPQHF. The CDR3 DNA follows: TGTGCCTGGAGTGTAGGGGGTGAGCAGCCCCAGCATTTT. V usage is TRBV30 and J usage is TRBJ1-5; D might be TRBD1 (6 bases). This CDR3 spans 13 amino acids. Trimming took off 0 bases at V and 7 bases at J, with 10 bases between the two ends. Germline CDR1 is GTSNPN and CDR2 is SVGIG (reference sequence).

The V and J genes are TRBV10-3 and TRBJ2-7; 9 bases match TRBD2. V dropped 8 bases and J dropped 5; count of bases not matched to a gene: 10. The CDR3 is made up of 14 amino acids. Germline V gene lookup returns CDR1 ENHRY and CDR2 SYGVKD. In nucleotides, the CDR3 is TGTGCCATCTCCTGGCGGGGGGGCCAGGACGAGCAGTACTTC. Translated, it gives CAISWRGGQDEQYF.

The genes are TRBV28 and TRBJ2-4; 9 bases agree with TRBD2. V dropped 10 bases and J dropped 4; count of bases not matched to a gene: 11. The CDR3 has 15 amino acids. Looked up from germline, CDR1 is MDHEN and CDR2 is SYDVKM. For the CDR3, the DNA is TGTGCCACTCAGGTGGCGGGAGGGCCTAAAAACATTCAGTACTTC. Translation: CATQVAGGPKNIQYF.

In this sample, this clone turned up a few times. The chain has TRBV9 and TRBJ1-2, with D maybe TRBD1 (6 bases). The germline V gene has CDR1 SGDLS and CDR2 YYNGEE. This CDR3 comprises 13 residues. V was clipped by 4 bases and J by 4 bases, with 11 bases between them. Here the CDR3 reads CASSPRGSYGYTF. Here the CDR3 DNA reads TGTGCCAGCAGCCCGAGGGGGAGCTATGGCTACACCTTC.

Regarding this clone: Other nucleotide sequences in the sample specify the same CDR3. The chain's CDR3 is CSVEGWRGSYNEQFF. DNA of the CDR3: TGCAGCGTTGAAGGGTGGAGGGGCTCTTACAATGAGCAGTTCTTC. This rearrangement joins TRBV29-1 to TRBJ2-1; D may be TRBD2 (6 bases). Trimming cost V 1 base and J 4 bases, with 14 bases left between them. CDR1 is SQVTM and CDR2 is ANQGSEA in the germline V gene. The CDR3 spans 15 residues.

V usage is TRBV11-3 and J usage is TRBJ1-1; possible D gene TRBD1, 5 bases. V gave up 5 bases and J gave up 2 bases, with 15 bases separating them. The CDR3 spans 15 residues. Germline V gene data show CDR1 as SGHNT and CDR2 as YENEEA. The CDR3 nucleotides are TGTGCCAGCAGCCCCGGGGGGAACCAAAACACTGAAGCTTTCTTT. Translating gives CASSPGGNQNTEAFF.

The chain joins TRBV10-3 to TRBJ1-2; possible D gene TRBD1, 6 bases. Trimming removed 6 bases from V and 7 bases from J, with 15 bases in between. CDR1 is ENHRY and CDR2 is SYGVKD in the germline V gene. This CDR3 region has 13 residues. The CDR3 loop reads CAIREQGGSGYTF. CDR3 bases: TGTGCCATCAGAGAACAGGGCGGTAGTGGCTACACCTTC.

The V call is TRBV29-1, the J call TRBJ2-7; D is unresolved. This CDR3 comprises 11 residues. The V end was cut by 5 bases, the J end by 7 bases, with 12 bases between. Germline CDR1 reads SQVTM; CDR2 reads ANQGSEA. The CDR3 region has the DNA TGCAGCGTTTGGCTGCTCCAGGAGCAGTACTTC. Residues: CSVWLLQEQYF.

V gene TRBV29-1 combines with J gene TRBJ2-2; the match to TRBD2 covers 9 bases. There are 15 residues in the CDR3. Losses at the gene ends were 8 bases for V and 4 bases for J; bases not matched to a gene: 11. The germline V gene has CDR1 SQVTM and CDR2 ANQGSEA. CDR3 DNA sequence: TGCAGCTTCACTAGAGCGGGAGGCGGCACCGGGGAGCTGTTTTTT. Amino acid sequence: CSFTRAGGGTGELFF.

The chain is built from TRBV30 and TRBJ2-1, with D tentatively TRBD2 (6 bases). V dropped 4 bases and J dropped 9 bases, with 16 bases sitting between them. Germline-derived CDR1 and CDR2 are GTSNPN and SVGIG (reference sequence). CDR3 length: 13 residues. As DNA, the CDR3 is TGTGCCTGGACGGGCGGAGGGGCGTCTGAGCAGTTCTTC. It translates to CAWTGGGASEQFF.

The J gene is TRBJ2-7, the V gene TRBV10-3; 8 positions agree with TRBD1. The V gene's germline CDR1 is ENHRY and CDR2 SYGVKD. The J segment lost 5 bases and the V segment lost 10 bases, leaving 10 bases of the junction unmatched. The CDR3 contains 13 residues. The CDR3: CATADRVGDEQYF. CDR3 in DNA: TGTGCCACCGCGGACAGGGTGGGAGACGAGCAGTACTTC.